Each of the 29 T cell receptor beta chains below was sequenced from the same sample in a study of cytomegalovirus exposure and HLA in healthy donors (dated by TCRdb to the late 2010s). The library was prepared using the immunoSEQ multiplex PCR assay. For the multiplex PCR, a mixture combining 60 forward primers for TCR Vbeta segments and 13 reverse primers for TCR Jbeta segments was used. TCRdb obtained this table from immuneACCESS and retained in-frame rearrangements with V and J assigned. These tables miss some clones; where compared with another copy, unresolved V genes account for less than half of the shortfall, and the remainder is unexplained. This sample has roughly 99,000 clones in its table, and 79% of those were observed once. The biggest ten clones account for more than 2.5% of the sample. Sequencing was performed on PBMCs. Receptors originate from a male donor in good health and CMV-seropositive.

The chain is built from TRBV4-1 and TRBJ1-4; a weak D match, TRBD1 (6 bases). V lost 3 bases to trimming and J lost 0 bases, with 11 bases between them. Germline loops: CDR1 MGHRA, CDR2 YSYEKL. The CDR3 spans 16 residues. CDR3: CASSQVRTATNEKLFF. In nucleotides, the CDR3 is TGCGCCAGCAGCCAGGTCAGGACAGCAACTAATGAAAAACTGTTTTTT.

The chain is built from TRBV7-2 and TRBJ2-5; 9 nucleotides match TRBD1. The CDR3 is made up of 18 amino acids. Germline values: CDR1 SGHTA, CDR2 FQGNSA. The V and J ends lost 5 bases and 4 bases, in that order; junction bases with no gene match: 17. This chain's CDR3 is CASSILGDRVAYRETQYF. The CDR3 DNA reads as TGTGCCAGCAGCATTTTAGGGGACAGGGTGGCGTATAGAGAGACCCAGTACTTC.

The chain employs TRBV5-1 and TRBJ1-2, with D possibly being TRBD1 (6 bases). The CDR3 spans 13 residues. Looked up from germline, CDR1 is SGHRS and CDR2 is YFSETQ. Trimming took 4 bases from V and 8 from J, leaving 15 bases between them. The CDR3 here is CASSHTQGEGYTF. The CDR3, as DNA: TGCGCCAGCAGCCATACACAGGGTGAGGGCTACACCTTC.

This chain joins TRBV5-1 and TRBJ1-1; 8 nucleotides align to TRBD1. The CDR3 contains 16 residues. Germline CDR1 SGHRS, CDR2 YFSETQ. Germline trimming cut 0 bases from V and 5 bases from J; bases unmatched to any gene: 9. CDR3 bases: TGCGCCAGCAGCTTGGCCGGAGGACAGGGAGGAACTGAAGCTTTCTTT. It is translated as CASSLAGGQGGTEAFF.

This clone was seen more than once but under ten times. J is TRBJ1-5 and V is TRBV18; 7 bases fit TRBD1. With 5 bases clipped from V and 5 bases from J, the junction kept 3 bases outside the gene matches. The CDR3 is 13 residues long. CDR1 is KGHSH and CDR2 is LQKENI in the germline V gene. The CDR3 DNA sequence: TGTGCCAGCTCAGTAGACAGGGATCAGCCCCAGCATTTT. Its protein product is CASSVDRDQPQHF.

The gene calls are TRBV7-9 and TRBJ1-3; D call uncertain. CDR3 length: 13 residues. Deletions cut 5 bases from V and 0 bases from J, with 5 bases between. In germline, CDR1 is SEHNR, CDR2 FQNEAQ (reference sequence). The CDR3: CASSPISGNTIYF. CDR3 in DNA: TGTGCCAGCAGCCCAATCTCTGGAAACACCATATATTTT.

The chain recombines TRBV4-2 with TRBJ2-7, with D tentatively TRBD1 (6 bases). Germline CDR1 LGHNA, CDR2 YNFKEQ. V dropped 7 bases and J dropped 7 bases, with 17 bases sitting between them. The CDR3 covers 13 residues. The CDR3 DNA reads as TGTGCCAGCACCCAGGGGCCCCTGGAGGAGCAGTACTTC. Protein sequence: CASTQGPLEEQYF.

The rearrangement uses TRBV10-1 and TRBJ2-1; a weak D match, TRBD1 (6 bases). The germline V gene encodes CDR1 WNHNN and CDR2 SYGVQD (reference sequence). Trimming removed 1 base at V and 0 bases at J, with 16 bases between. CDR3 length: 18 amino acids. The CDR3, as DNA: TGCGCCAGCAGTGAGTGGACAGCAGGTGCCAGCTCCTACAATGAGCAGTTCTTC. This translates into CASSEWTAGASSYNEQFF.

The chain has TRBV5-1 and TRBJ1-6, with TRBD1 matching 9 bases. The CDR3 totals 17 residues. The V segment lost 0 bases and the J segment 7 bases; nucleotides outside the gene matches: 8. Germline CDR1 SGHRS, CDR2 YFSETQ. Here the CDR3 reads CASSLALPGQGNSPLHF. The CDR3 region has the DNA TGCGCCAGCAGCTTGGCCCTACCGGGACAGGGAAATTCACCCCTCCACTTT. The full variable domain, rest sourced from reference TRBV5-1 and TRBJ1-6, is KAGVTQTPRYLIKTRGQQVTLSCSPISGHRSVSWYQQTPGQGLQFLFEYFSETQRNKGNFPGRFSGRQFSNSRSEMNVSTLELGDSALYLCASSLALPGQGNSPLHFGNGTRLTVT.

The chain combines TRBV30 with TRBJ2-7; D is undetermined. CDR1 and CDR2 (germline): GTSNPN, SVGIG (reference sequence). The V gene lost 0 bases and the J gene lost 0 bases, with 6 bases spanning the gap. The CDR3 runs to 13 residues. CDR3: CAWSVAVSYEQYF. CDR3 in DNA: TGTGCCTGGAGTGTTGCGGTCTCCTACGAGCAGTACTTC.

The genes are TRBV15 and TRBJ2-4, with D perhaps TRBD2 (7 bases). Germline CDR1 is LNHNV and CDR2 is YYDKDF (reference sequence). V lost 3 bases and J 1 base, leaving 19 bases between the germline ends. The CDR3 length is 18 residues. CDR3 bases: TGTGCCACCAGCAGCCCTCGGGGGGCGAGGAGGGCCAAAAACATTCAGTACTTC. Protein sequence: CATSSPRGARRAKNIQYF.

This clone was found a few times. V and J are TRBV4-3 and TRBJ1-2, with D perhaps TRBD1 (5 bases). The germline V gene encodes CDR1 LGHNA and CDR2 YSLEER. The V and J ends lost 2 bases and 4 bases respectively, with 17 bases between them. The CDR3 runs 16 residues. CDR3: CASSQSVTDTLYGYTF. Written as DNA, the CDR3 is TGCGCCAGCAGCCAATCCGTAACGGACACCCTCTATGGCTACACCTTC.

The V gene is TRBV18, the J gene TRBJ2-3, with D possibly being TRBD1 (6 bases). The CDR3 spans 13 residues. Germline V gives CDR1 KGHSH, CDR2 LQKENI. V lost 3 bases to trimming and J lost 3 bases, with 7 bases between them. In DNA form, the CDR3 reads TGTGCCAGCTCACCCGGACAGACAGATACGCAGTATTTT. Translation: CASSPGQTDTQYF.

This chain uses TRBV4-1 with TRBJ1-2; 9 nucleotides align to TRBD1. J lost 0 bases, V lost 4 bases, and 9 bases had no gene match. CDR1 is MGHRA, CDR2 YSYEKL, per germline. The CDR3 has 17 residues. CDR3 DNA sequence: TGCGCCAGCAGCCGGGGACAGGGAGTAGAGACTAACTATGGCTACACCTTC. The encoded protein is CASSRGQGVETNYGYTF.

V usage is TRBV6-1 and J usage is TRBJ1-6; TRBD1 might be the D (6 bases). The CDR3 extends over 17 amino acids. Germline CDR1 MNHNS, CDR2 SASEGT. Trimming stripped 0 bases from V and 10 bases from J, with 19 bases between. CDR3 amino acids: CASSEALGTGMKSPLHF. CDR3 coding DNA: TGTGCCAGCAGTGAAGCTTTGGGCACAGGGATGAAATCACCCCTCCACTTT.

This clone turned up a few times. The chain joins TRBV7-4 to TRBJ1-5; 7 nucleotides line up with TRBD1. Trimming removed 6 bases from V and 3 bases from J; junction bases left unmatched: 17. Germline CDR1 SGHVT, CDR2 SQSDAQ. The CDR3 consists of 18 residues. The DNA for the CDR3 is TGTGCCAGCAGACCAATTCACAGTCCGGGACAGACCAATCAGCCCCAGCATTTT. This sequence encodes CASRPIHSPGQTNQPQHF.

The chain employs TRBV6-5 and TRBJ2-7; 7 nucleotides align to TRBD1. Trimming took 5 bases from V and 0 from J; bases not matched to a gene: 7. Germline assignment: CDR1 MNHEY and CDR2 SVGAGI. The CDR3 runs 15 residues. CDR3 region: CASSHWDSRSYEQYF. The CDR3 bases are TGTGCCAGCAGTCACTGGGACAGCCGCTCCTACGAGCAGTACTTC.

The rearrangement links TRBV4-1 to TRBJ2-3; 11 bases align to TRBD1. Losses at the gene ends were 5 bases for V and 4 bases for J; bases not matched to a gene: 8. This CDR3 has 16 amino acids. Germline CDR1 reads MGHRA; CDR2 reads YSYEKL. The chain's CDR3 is CASSFPGQGGADTQYF. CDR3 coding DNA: TGCGCCAGCAGCTTTCCGGGACAGGGGGGCGCAGATACGCAGTATTTT.

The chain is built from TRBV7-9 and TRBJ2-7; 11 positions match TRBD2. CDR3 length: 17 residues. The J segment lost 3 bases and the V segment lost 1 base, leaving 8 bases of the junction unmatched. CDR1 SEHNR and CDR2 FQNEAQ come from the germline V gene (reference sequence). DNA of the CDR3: TGTGCCAGCAGCTTAGGACCGCTAGCGGGGGGTTACTACGAGCAGTACTTC. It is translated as CASSLGPLAGGYYEQYF. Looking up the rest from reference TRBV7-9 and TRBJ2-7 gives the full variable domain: DTGVSQNPRHKITKRGQNVTFRCDPISEHNRLYWYRQTLGQGPEFLTYFQNEAQLEKSRLLSDRFSAERPKGSFSTLEIQRTEQGDSAMYLCASSLGPLAGGYYEQYFGPGTRLTVT.

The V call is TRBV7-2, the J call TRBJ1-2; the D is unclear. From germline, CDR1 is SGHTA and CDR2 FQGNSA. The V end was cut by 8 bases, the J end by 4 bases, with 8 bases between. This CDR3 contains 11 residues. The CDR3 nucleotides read TGTGCCAGCGGCCGGGGCTATGGCTACACCTTC. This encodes CASGRGYGYTF.

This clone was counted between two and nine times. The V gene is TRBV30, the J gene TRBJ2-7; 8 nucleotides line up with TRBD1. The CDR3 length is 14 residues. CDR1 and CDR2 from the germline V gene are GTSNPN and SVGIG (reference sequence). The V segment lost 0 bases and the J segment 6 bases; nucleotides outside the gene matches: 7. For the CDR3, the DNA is TGTGCCTGGAGTGTCGGACAGGGTAATCCCGAGCAGTACTTC. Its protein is CAWSVGQGNPEQYF.

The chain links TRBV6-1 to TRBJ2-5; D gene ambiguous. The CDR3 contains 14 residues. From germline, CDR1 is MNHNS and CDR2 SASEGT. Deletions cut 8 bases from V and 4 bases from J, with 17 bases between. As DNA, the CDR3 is TGTGCCAGCGAACAAGAGCGAGCTCGAGAGACCCAGTACTTC. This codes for CASEQERARETQYF.

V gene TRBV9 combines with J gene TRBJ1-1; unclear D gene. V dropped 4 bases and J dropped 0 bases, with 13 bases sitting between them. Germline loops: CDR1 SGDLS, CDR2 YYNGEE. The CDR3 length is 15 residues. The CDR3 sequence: CASSIREVMNTEAFF. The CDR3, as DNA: TGTGCCAGCAGCATTCGGGAGGTCATGAACACTGAAGCTTTCTTT.

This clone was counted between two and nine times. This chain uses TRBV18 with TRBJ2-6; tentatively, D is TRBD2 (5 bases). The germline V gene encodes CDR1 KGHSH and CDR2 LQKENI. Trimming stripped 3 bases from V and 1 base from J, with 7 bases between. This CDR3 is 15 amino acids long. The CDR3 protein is CASSPRESGANVLTF. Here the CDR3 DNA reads TGTGCCAGCTCACCGAGGGAATCTGGGGCCAACGTCCTGACTTTC.

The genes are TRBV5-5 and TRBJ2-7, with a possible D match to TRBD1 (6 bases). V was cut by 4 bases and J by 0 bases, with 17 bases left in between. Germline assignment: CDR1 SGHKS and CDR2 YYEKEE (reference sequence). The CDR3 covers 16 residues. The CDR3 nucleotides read TGTGCCAGCAGCCGCCGACAGGAACTAAGCTCCTACGAGCAGTACTTC. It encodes CASSRRQELSSYEQYF.

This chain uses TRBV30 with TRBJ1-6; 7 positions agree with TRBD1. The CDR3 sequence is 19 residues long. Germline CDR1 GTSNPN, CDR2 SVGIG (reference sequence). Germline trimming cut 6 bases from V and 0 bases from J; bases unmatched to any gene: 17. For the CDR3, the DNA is TGTGCCTGCTATCGAGGGGGCGGACTATCAAGCTCCTATAATTCACCCCTCCACTTT. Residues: CACYRGGGLSSSYNSPLHF.

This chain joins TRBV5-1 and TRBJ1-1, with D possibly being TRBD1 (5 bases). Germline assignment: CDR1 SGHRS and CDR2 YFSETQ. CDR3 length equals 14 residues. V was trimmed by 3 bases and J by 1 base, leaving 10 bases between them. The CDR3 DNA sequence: TGCGCCAGCAGCTCGTCGACAGCGAACACTGAAGCTTTCTTT. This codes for CASSSSTANTEAFF.

The CDR3 DNA follows: TGCGCCAGCAGCCGGGGAAGCTACTATGGCTACACCTTC. Protein sequence: CASSRGSYYGYTF. The J gene is TRBJ1-2, the V gene TRBV5-1; D unresolved. Germline V lookup: CDR1 SGHRS, CDR2 YFSETQ. V was clipped by 4 bases and J by 3 bases, with 10 bases between them. This CDR3 region has 13 residues. Full variable domain (missing parts from reference TRBV5-1 and TRBJ1-2): KAGVTQTPRYLIKTRGQQVTLSCSPISGHRSVSWYQQTPGQGLQFLFEYFSETQRNKGNFPGRFSGRQFSNSRSEMNVSTLELGDSALYLCASSRGSYYGYTFGSGTRLTVV.

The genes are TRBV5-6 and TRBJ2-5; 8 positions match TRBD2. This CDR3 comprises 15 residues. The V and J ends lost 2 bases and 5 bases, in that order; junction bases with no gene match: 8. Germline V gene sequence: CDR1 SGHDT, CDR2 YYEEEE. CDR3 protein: CASSFLAGMGETQYF. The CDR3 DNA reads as TGTGCCAGCAGCTTCTTAGCGGGGATGGGGGAGACCCAGTACTTC.